The 4 T cell receptor beta chains in this list originate from one sample, sequenced in a study of blood T cells in healthy people across ages. Together with a sample-barcoded 5' primer, a J-beta primer mix was included in a second PCR lasting about 6 to 11 cycles. From the 5' RACE reads, TCRdb called clonotypes with MiXCR, one entry per CDR3 protein. Of approximately 350,000 distinct CDR3 sequences in the sample, roughly half were seen once. The sequenced sample consisted of blood. The receptor set was obtained from a man in his 60s in good health.

There are a few counts of this clonotype. The chain employs TRBV5-1 and TRBJ1-2; D might be TRBD1 (6 bases). V shed 0 bases and J shed 8 bases, with 17 bases lying between them. Germline values: CDR1 SGHRS, CDR2 YFSETQ. The CDR3 covers 15 residues. CDR3 protein: CASSLGDRQVEGYTF. CDR3 DNA sequence: TGCGCCAGCAGCTTGGGGGACCGACAGGTAGAAGGCTACACCTTC.

The chain joins TRBV7-8 to TRBJ2-7, with D possibly matching TRBD2 (5 bases). Trimming left V 3 bases short and J 6 bases short, with 9 bases between. This CDR3 contains 12 residues. Germline CDR1 is SGHVS and CDR2 is FQNEAQ. The CDR3 DNA reads TGTGCCAGCAGCTTCAAGGACTTCGAGCAGTACTTC. Protein product: CASSFKDFEQYF.

The V gene is TRBV10-3, the J gene TRBJ1-5; D gene ambiguous. This CDR3 has 13 residues. Germline values: CDR1 ENHRY, CDR2 SYGVKD. Trimming cost V 6 bases and J 4 bases, with 10 bases left between them. The CDR3 sequence is CAIRVDGNQPQHF. The DNA of the CDR3 is TGTGCCATCAGGGTGGACGGGAATCAGCCCCAGCATTTT.

V and J are TRBV9 and TRBJ1-1; D possibly corresponds to TRBD1 (5 bases). V was shortened by 0 bases and J by 7 bases, with 10 bases between the two germline ends. The CDR3 is made up of 13 amino acids. Germline CDR1 is SGDLS and CDR2 is YYNGEE. This chain's CDR3 is CASSVAGGGEAFF. CDR3 in DNA: TGTGCCAGCAGCGTAGCTGGTGGGGGTGAAGCTTTCTTT.